This TCR beta chain was retrieved from a study of T cells in Graves' hyperthyroidism and ophthalmopathy. Ten or more counts support this clonotype. With 6 bases removed from V and 0 bases from J, the gap between germline ends came to 9 bases. CDR3 length equals 13 residues. Patients were excluded because of uncontrolled infection, other autoimmune disease, pregnancy or lactation. From RNA transcripts, TCR beta CDR3 regions were amplified. A first-round RT-PCR of the TCR CDR3 used the HTBI primer set. In TCRdb, the multiplex PCR reads were re-called with MiXCR into one record per CDR3 protein. The sample comprises approximately 270,000 distinct CDR3 sequences, roughly 15% of which are singletons, and 10% to 15% rests with the top ten.

This chain connects TRBV12-3 or TRBV12-4 to TRBJ2-7; no reliable D call. Input material: blood. The receptor comes from a woman aged 35 to 49 with Graves' hyperthyroidism that later progressed to Graves' ophthalmopathy. This CDR3 is CASSSTSSYEQYF. DNA for the CDR3: TGTGCCAGCAGCTCTACCTCCTCCTACGAGCAGTACTTC.